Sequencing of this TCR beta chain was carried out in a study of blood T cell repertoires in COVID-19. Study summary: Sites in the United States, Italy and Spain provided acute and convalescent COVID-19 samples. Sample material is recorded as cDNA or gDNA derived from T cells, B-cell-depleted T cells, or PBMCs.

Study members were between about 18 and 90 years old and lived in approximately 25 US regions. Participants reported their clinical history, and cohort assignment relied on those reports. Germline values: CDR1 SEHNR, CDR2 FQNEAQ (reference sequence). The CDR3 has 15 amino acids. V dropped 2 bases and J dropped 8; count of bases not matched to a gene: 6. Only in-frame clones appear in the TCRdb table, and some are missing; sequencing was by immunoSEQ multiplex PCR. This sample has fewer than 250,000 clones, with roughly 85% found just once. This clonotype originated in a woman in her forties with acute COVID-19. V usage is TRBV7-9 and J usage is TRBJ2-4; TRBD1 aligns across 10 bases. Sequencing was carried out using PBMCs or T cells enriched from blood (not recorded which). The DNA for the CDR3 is TGTGCCAGCAGCTTAAGACAGGGGGCCGTGGACATTCAGTACTTC. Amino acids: CASSLRQGAVDIQYF.